This T cell receptor beta chain came from a study of response to subunit inactivated influenza vaccine. Study-level points and caveats: Each seasonal flu vaccination may recruit only limited new T cells, authors suggested.

This clonotype was found many times. Its antigen is not identified. CDR1 and CDR2 (germline): SEHNR, FQNEAQ (reference sequence). V gave up 4 bases and J gave up 0 bases, with 16 bases separating them. CDR3 size: 17 residues. MiXCR, applied by TCRdb to the RT-PCR reads, yields one record per CDR3 protein. The repertoire consists of about 540,000 distinct CDR3 sequences, with approximately 14% occurring once and the leading ten covering around 10%. This sequence was found in a man aged 45-60 years who received an inactivated influenza vaccine. This sequence joins TRBV7-9 and TRBJ2-1, with D possibly being TRBD2 (7 bases). The source was PBMCs from blood, collected roughly 12 days after vaccination. CDR3 DNA: TGTGCCAGCAGCTCTCGGGGGGCTCGGGGCTCCTACAATGAGCAGTTCTTC. This codes for CASSSRGARGSYNEQFF. Supplemented by reference TRBV7-9 and TRBJ2-1, the full variable domain reads DTGVSQNPRHKITKRGQNVTFRCDPISEHNRLYWYRQTLGQGPEFLTYFQNEAQLEKSRLLSDRFSAERPKGSFSTLEIQRTEQGDSAMYLCASSSRGARGSYNEQFFGPGTRLTVL.